This passage covers 13 T cell receptor beta chains from one sample sequenced in a study of cytomegalovirus exposure and HLA in healthy donors. The repertoire was sequenced with immunoSEQ multiplex PCR; TCRdb's copy has only in-frame clones and lacks some. The sample shows roughly 130,000 clones, about nine tenths of them seen only once. Sequenced material: PBMCs. These receptors were collected from a man aged 25-40 years in good health and CMV-seronegative.

The chain joins TRBV7-2 to TRBJ2-7; 7 positions match TRBD1. Trimming removed 2 bases from V and 3 bases from J; junction bases left unmatched: 7. This CDR3 contains 15 residues. The germline CDR1 and CDR2 sequences are SGHTA and FQGNSA. The CDR3 region is CASSLRGGRNYEQYF. The DNA for the CDR3 is TGTGCCAGCAGCTTAAGAGGGGGCAGGAACTACGAGCAGTACTTC.

The rearrangement uses TRBV2 and TRBJ2-1; TRBD1 matches at 9 bases. This CDR3 is 14 amino acids long. Germline loops: CDR1 SNHLY, CDR2 FYNNEI. Losses at the gene ends were 8 bases for V and 3 bases for J; bases not matched to a gene: 5. The CDR3 sequence is CASLRDRVYNEQFF. The CDR3 nucleotides are TGTGCCAGCCTCCGGGACAGGGTCTACAATGAGCAGTTCTTC.

This clone was counted between two and nine times. V gene TRBV4-1 combines with J gene TRBJ2-7; D perhaps matches TRBD1 (5 bases). Germline loops: CDR1 MGHRA, CDR2 YSYEKL. V was cut by 0 bases and J by 9 bases, with 15 bases left in between. The CDR3 is made up of 14 amino acids. The DNA for the CDR3 is TGCGCCAGCAGCCAAGAAAATCAGGGAATCGCGCAGTACTTC. It specifies CASSQENQGIAQYF.

In its sample, this clone was seen once. The rearrangement joins TRBV30 to TRBJ1-2; 7 nucleotides align to TRBD1. The CDR3 runs 12 residues. Germline CDR1 is GTSNPN and CDR2 is SVGIG (reference sequence). V lost 1 base to trimming and J lost 6 bases; unmatched junction nucleotides: 2. CDR3 in amino acids: CAWSGQGDGYTF. As DNA, the CDR3 is TGTGCCTGGAGTGGACAGGGTGATGGCTACACCTTC.

The V gene is TRBV9, the J gene TRBJ2-7, with 10 bases identical to TRBD2. J was trimmed by 1 base and V by 3 bases; bases with no gene match: 7. Germline lookup yields CDR1 SGDLS and CDR2 YYNGEE. The CDR3 loop spans 16 amino acids. The CDR3 loop is CASSAGLAATSYEQYF. The CDR3 DNA reads as TGTGCCAGCAGCGCAGGACTAGCGGCGACTTCCTACGAGCAGTACTTC.

This CDR3 reads CASSESLAGGVRQFF. In DNA form, the CDR3 reads TGCGCCAGCAGTGAGTCGCTAGCGGGAGGGGTGCGGCAGTTCTTC. The chain is built from TRBV10-1 and TRBJ2-1; TRBD2 agrees at 12 bases. V trimming: 0 bases; J trimming: 12 bases; junction bases outside the gene matches: 6. This CDR3 is 15 amino acids long. Germline V gene data show CDR1 as WNHNN and CDR2 as SYGVQD (reference sequence).

The gene calls are TRBV29-1 and TRBJ1-2; tentatively, D is TRBD1 (6 bases). V lost 2 bases to trimming and J lost 8 bases, with 15 bases between them. Germline V gene data show CDR1 as SQVTM and CDR2 as ANQGSEA. The CDR3 is made up of 13 amino acids. In DNA form, the CDR3 reads TGCAGCGTTGAATTAGGGGGAGTAGGCGGCTACACCTTC. Amino acid sequence: CSVELGGVGGYTF.

The V call is TRBV9, the J call TRBJ1-1; tentatively, D is TRBD1 (6 bases). The CDR3 loop spans 13 amino acids. In germline, CDR1 is SGDLS, CDR2 YYNGEE. V shed 4 bases and J shed 11 bases, with 18 bases lying between them. As DNA, the CDR3 is TGTGCCAGCAGCCCAGACCAGGGGCTTGCTGCTTTCTTT. This codes for CASSPDQGLAAFF.

The V call is TRBV5-6, the J call TRBJ2-1; 9 bases align to TRBD2. The length of the CDR3 is 13 residues. In germline, CDR1 is SGHDT, CDR2 YYEEEE. Losses at the gene ends were 3 bases for V and 13 bases for J; bases not matched to a gene: 8. The CDR3 DNA follows: TGTGCCAGCAGCTCAGTTGTAGCGGGAGTTCAGTTCTTC. Translated: CASSSVVAGVQFF.

V gene TRBV27 combines with J gene TRBJ2-1, with 9 bases aligning to TRBD2. This CDR3 contains 15 residues. Germline trimming cut 3 bases from V and 10 bases from J; bases unmatched to any gene: 10. Germline V gene data show CDR1 as MNHEY and CDR2 as SMNVEV (reference sequence). This chain's CDR3 is CASSLVLAGSGEQFF. The CDR3 region has the DNA TGTGCCAGCAGTTTGGTGCTAGCGGGATCAGGGGAGCAGTTCTTC.

V gene TRBV7-7 combines with J gene TRBJ2-3, with 7 bases identical to TRBD1. The CDR3 is made up of 15 amino acids. Germline V gene data show CDR1 as SSHAT and CDR2 as FNYEAQ (reference sequence). Trimming at V came to 5 bases and at J to 6 bases, leaving 11 bases not matched to a gene. The CDR3 coding sequence is TGTGCCAGCAGCGATAGGGACAGCCCAGTCGATACGCAGTATTTT. Translated, it gives CASSDRDSPVDTQYF.

The J gene is TRBJ2-1, the V gene TRBV27; 8 bases align to TRBD2. V shed 2 bases and J 0 bases; nucleotides not matched to a gene: 12. The CDR3 is 19 amino acids. Germline V gives CDR1 MNHEY, CDR2 SMNVEV (reference sequence). The CDR3 spells CASSLRAGGVISSYNEQFF. Written as DNA, the CDR3 is TGTGCCAGCAGTTTAAGGGCGGGAGGCGTCATTAGCTCCTACAATGAGCAGTTCTTC.

The DNA for the CDR3 is TGTGCTAGTGGACTCGACAGGGGGCGGTTAACCGGGGAGCTGTTTTTT. This translates into CASGLDRGRLTGELFF. This chain joins TRBV12-5 and TRBJ2-2, with 10 positions matching TRBD1. From germline, CDR1 is LGHNT and CDR2 FRNRAP. J gave up 5 bases and V 6 bases, and 9 bases lay outside the gene matches. This CDR3 spans 16 amino acids.